The table lists the clone carrying this T cell receptor beta chain with a count of one. The sample is drawn from a study of blood T cell repertoires in COVID-19. Study overall: The United States, Italy and Spain supplied acute and convalescent COVID-19 samples. The cDNA or gDNA used as material had been derived from T cells, B-cell-depleted T cells, or PBMCs.

CDR1 is SGHRS and CDR2 is YFSETQ in the germline V gene. The CDR3 has 13 amino acids. Trimming cost V 4 bases and J 7 bases, with 15 bases left between them. Under the authors' procedure: For nucleated cells, counts were estimated from reference gene primer amplification. Sequenced by immunoSEQ multiplex PCR; TCRdb stores in-frame clones only, minus some. V and J calls and clone size are given by that table; D and trimming were obtained from the DNA. Here the sample spans some 100,000 clones, over 80% being singletons. The sequencing sample was made of peripheral blood. The receptor was derived from a human donor with active COVID-19. The donor label of this sample is uncertain. This sequence joins TRBV5-1 and TRBJ2-7, with a weak D call TRBD1 (6 bases). The CDR3 region has the DNA TGCGCCAGCAGCCCCGCCAGGGGTGAAGAGCAGTACTTC. Its translation is CASSPARGEEQYF. Complete variable domain (other parts from reference TRBV5-1 and TRBJ2-7): KAGVTQTPRYLIKTRGQQVTLSCSPISGHRSVSWYQQTPGQGLQFLFEYFSETQRNKGNFPGRFSGRQFSNSRSEMNVSTLELGDSALYLCASSPARGEEQYFGPGTRLTVT.